Listed here are 22 T cell receptor beta chains from one sample, sequenced in a study of cytomegalovirus exposure and HLA in healthy donors. PCR primers comprised 60 Vbeta and 13 Jbeta primers. Using immunoSEQ multiplex PCR, the repertoire was profiled, and TCRdb retains in-frame clones only, with some absent. The profile shows about 200,000 clones, more than 75% of them singletons. The material sequenced was PBMCs. The receptors were gathered from a male donor in good health and CMV-seropositive.

The chain combines TRBV6-4 with TRBJ1-1; D unclear. V was trimmed by 0 bases and J by 11 bases, leaving 13 bases between them. CDR3 length: 13 residues. CDR1 is MRHNA and CDR2 is SNTAGT in the germline V gene. This chain's CDR3 is CASSDSRGRTAFF. The CDR3 nucleotides are TGTGCCAGCAGTGACTCGAGAGGTCGAACGGCTTTCTTT.

The V gene is TRBV4-2, the J gene TRBJ1-2; possible D gene TRBD1, 5 bases. V was pared by 1 base and J by 3 bases, with 12 bases between. From germline, CDR1 is LGHNA and CDR2 YNFKEQ. CDR3 length: 15 residues. The CDR3 sequence: CASSQGGGIDYGYTF. The DNA of the CDR3 is TGTGCCAGCAGCCAAGGGGGGGGTATAGACTATGGCTACACCTTC.

The chain recombines TRBV5-1 with TRBJ1-6; tentatively, D is TRBD1 (6 bases). The CDR3 is made up of 14 amino acids. From germline, CDR1 is SGHRS and CDR2 YFSETQ. V was pared by 1 base and J by 6 bases, with 8 bases between. CDR3 coding DNA: TGCGCCAGCAGCTTGACAGGGAGTAATTCACCCCTCCACTTT. It codes for CASSLTGSNSPLHF.

The rearrangement uses TRBV5-6 and TRBJ2-7; D is perhaps TRBD1 (5 bases). Germline CDR1 reads SGHDT; CDR2 reads YYEEEE. V was clipped by 1 base and J by 3 bases, with 14 bases between them. This CDR3 has 15 amino acids. CDR3 amino acids: CASSLRAGSIYEQYF. Here the CDR3 DNA reads TGTGCCAGCAGCTTGAGGGCAGGGTCGATCTACGAGCAGTACTTC.

The rearrangement joins TRBV9 to TRBJ1-5; 7 bases are shared with TRBD1. Germline trimming cut 3 bases from V and 7 bases from J; bases unmatched to any gene: 7. The CDR3 covers 14 residues. Germline-derived CDR1 and CDR2 are SGDLS and YYNGEE. This CDR3 is CASSEGTASQPQHF. The CDR3 nucleotides read TGTGCCAGCAGCGAGGGGACAGCAAGCCAGCCCCAGCATTTT. Based on the CDR3 plus reference TRBV9 and TRBJ1-5, the full variable domain is DSGVTQTPKHLITATGQRVTLRCSPRSGDLSVYWYQQSLDQGLQFLIQYYNGEERAKGNILERFSAQQFPDLHSELNLSSLELGDSALYFCASSEGTASQPQHFGDGTRLSIL.

V gene TRBV5-6 combines with J gene TRBJ1-1; 8 bases align to TRBD1. The CDR3 spans 15 residues. V dropped 5 bases and J dropped 6; count of bases not matched to a gene: 12. Germline V lookup: CDR1 SGHDT, CDR2 YYEEEE. In nucleotides, the CDR3 is TGTGCCAGCAGGCCCGACAGGGGATGGATATCTGAAGCTTTCTTT. Its protein product is CASRPDRGWISEAFF. The full variable domain, with the rest looked up from reference TRBV5-6 and TRBJ1-1, is DAGVTQSPTHLIKTRGQQVTLRCSPKSGHDTVSWYQQALGQGPQFIFQYYEEEERQRGNFPDRFSGHQFPNYSSELNVNALLLGDSALYLCASRPDRGWISEAFFGQGTRLTVV.

In DNA form, the CDR3 reads TGTGCTAGTGGGCAGACAGGGGGCGGCCTGGGGCATGAGCAGTTCTTC. Its protein product is CASGQTGGGLGHEQFF. The V gene is TRBV12-5, the J gene TRBJ2-1; 10 bases are a match to TRBD1. Germline values: CDR1 LGHNT, CDR2 FRNRAP. This CDR3 region has 16 residues. After removal of 6 bases from V and 8 bases from J, the junction contained 13 bases not matched to a gene.

V gene TRBV4-3 combines with J gene TRBJ2-1, with TRBD2 matching over 9 bases. The CDR3 covers 18 residues. The germline gives CDR1 LGHNA, CDR2 YSLEER. With 0 bases clipped from V and 2 bases from J, the junction kept 8 bases outside the gene matches. The CDR3 sequence: CASSQDALAGLAYNEQFF. As DNA, the CDR3 is TGCGCCAGCAGCCAAGACGCCCTAGCGGGACTTGCCTACAATGAGCAGTTCTTC.

Only a few counts were recorded for this clone. This chain joins TRBV6-5 and TRBJ1-5; D is perhaps TRBD1 (6 bases). Looked up from germline, CDR1 is MNHEY and CDR2 is SVGAGI. There are 12 residues in the CDR3. With 6 bases removed from V and 11 bases from J, the gap between germline ends came to 14 bases. In DNA form, the CDR3 reads TGTGCCAGCAGGGGGGTGGGGGCGACCCAGCATTTT. It yields the protein CASRGVGATQHF.

The CDR3: CASSVDAGTSYAEKLFF. CDR3 bases: TGTGCCAGCAGCGTAGATGCCGGGACATCTTACGCTGAAAAACTGTTTTTT. J is TRBJ1-4 and V is TRBV9; D may be TRBD1 (6 bases). The CDR3 consists of 17 residues. In germline, CDR1 is SGDLS, CDR2 YYNGEE. V was pared by 0 bases and J by 7 bases, with 19 bases between.

This clone turned up a few times. The CDR3 is CASSSGQATYNEQFF. The CDR3 coding sequence is TGTGCCAGCAGTTCTGGACAGGCAACTTACAATGAGCAGTTCTTC. The chain couples TRBV11-3 to TRBJ2-1; 7 bases align to TRBD1. With V trimmed by 6 bases and J by 4 bases, 9 bases remained unmatched. Germline V gives CDR1 SGHNT, CDR2 YENEEA. This CDR3 has 15 residues.

This clone has a handful of counts. The chain has TRBV7-9 and TRBJ2-3, with D perhaps TRBD2 (6 bases). This CDR3 contains 18 residues. V lost 1 base to trimming and J lost 2 bases, with 19 bases between them. Germline assignment: CDR1 SEHNR and CDR2 FQNEAQ (reference sequence). The CDR3 DNA reads as TGTGCCAGCAGCTTAGTTTCGGGGGTTGCGCCCATCACAGATACGCAGTATTTT. Protein: CASSLVSGVAPITDTQYF.

This clone came up a few times. This chain links TRBV5-1 with TRBJ2-1; D perhaps matches TRBD1 (6 bases). From germline, CDR1 is SGHRS and CDR2 YFSETQ. This CDR3 has 12 amino acids. The V gene lost 4 bases and the J gene lost 5 bases, with 7 bases spanning the gap. CDR3 residues: CASSPGDNEQFF. As DNA, the CDR3 is TGCGCCAGCAGCCCAGGGGACAATGAGCAGTTCTTC. Supplemented by reference TRBV5-1 and TRBJ2-1, the full variable domain reads KAGVTQTPRYLIKTRGQQVTLSCSPISGHRSVSWYQQTPGQGLQFLFEYFSETQRNKGNFPGRFSGRQFSNSRSEMNVSTLELGDSALYLCASSPGDNEQFFGPGTRLTVL.

This rearrangement joins TRBV10-2 to TRBJ2-1, with 11 bases fitting TRBD2. Germline loops: CDR1 WSHSY, CDR2 SAAADI. This CDR3 spans 15 amino acids. V was pared by 0 bases and J by 7 bases, with 2 bases of the junction left unmatched. The CDR3 loop is CASSESWTSGNEQFF. The CDR3 region has the DNA TGCGCCAGCAGTGAGTCCTGGACTAGCGGGAATGAGCAGTTCTTC.

This clone has a single count. The identical CDR3 is also encoded by other nucleotide sequences in the sample. V and J are TRBV19 and TRBJ2-2, with D perhaps matching TRBD2 (6 bases). CDR3 size: 13 residues. Germline lookup yields CDR1 LNHDA and CDR2 SQIVND (reference sequence). Trimming took off 3 bases at V and 6 bases at J, with 8 bases between the two ends. CDR3: CASSIGGAGELFF. CDR3 nucleotides: TGTGCCAGTAGTATTGGAGGGGCCGGGGAGCTGTTTTTT.

This clone was detected only a few times. For the CDR3, the DNA is TGTGCCAGCAGCTTGGCCTTTCAGGGCCAAGAGACCCAGTACTTC. This gives the protein CASSLAFQGQETQYF. The V call is TRBV5-6, the J call TRBJ2-5; perhaps TRBD1 as D (5 bases). Trimming removed 0 bases from V and 1 base from J, with 10 bases in between. The CDR3 is made up of 15 amino acids. Germline CDR1 SGHDT, CDR2 YYEEEE.

The chain links TRBV4-1 to TRBJ2-3, with a weak D call TRBD1 (6 bases). The CDR3 has 18 amino acids. Germline V gene data show CDR1 as MGHRA and CDR2 as YSYEKL. V was clipped by 4 bases and J by 6 bases, with 26 bases between them. The CDR3: CASSRTPSPRTAGDTQYF. CDR3 bases: TGCGCCAGCAGCCGAACCCCCAGCCCCCGGACAGCAGGGGATACGCAGTATTTT.

V and J are TRBV4-3 and TRBJ1-2; possibly TRBD1 for D (5 bases). Trimming took 3 bases from V and 7 from J, leaving 15 bases between them. Germline-derived CDR1 and CDR2 are LGHNA and YSLEER. The CDR3 extends over 14 amino acids. Here the CDR3 reads CASSQADSVGGYTF. The CDR3 DNA reads TGCGCCAGCAGCCAGGCTGACAGTGTCGGTGGCTACACCTTC.

CDR3 nucleotides: TGTGCCAGCAGCATGGACGGGGGGGCAGGAGATACGCAGTATTTT. Protein: CASSMDGGAGDTQYF. The genes are TRBV5-6 and TRBJ2-3; TRBD2 agrees at 8 bases. J lost 5 bases, V lost 4 bases, and 9 bases had no gene match. CDR3 length: 15 residues. CDR1 SGHDT and CDR2 YYEEEE come from the germline V gene.

About this clone: At one end, the junction sequence differs from germline, possibly due to a read error. V is TRBV9 and J is TRBJ2-7, with 10 bases identical to TRBD2. The germline gives CDR1 SGDLS, CDR2 YYNGEE. The CDR3 is 14 amino acids. CDR3 loop: CASSPRTSGYGQYF. The CDR3 bases are TGTGCCAGCAGCCCTCGGACTAGCGGATACGGGCAGTACTTC.

The chain has TRBV5-8 and TRBJ2-3, with TRBD1 identical over 7 bases. Germline CDR1 SGHTS, CDR2 YDEGEE. CDR3 length equals 15 residues. The ends lost 3 bases at V and 4 bases at J; junction bases unmatched: 8. The CDR3 loop reads CASSSRGIGADTQYF. CDR3 nucleotides: TGTGCCAGCAGCTCCAGGGGGATAGGGGCAGATACGCAGTATTTT.

The chain recombines TRBV12-5 with TRBJ2-1; the match to TRBD2 covers 7 bases. The CDR3 consists of 15 residues. The trim removed 4 bases at V and 7 bases at J, leaving 10 bases unmatched. The germline V gene has CDR1 LGHNT and CDR2 FRNRAP. This CDR3 is CASGWGVGGSNEQFF. The CDR3 region has the DNA TGTGCTAGTGGTTGGGGGGTTGGCGGGAGTAATGAGCAGTTCTTC.